Listed here are 9 T cell receptor beta chains from one sample, sequenced in a study of blood T cell repertoires in COVID-19. Using immunoSEQ multiplex PCR, the repertoire was profiled, and TCRdb retains in-frame clones only, with some absent. The sample includes about 300,000 clones, under 90% of them seen just once. The sequenced material came from PBMCs or T cells enriched from blood (not recorded which). The receptors were gathered from a man aged 25 to 45 who had recovered from COVID-19.

V is TRBV4-1 and J is TRBJ2-5; TRBD2 agrees at 12 bases. CDR1 is MGHRA and CDR2 is YSYEKL in the germline V gene. The trim removed 4 bases at V and 4 bases at J, leaving 10 bases unmatched. The CDR3 length is 17 residues. CDR3 residues: CASSRGLAGPGSETQYF. DNA of the CDR3: TGCGCCAGCAGCCGGGGACTAGCGGGCCCGGGGTCAGAGACCCAGTACTTC.

This clone was seen once. This rearrangement joins TRBV7-9 to TRBJ1-1; 8 bases agree with TRBD1. This CDR3 has 14 amino acids. The V and J ends lost 5 bases and 5 bases, in that order; junction bases with no gene match: 7. Looked up from germline, CDR1 is SEHNR and CDR2 is FQNEAQ (reference sequence). CDR3 region: CASSPPRGHTEAFF. The CDR3 region has the DNA TGTGCCAGCAGCCCTCCCAGGGGGCATACTGAAGCTTTCTTT.

The chain has TRBV27 and TRBJ2-5; 9 nucleotides align to TRBD1. CDR1 and CDR2 (germline): MNHEY, SMNVEV (reference sequence). CDR3 length: 15 amino acids. Trimming cost V 6 bases and J 3 bases; bases outside gene matches: 8. The CDR3, as DNA: TGTGCCAGCAGCATCCTCGGGACAGGGAAAGAGACCCAGTACTTC. It encodes CASSILGTGKETQYF.

V gene TRBV7-9 combines with J gene TRBJ2-1, with D perhaps matching TRBD2 (5 bases). V was pared by 5 bases and J by 10 bases, with 12 bases between. The CDR3 is 12 amino acids. Looked up from germline, CDR1 is SEHNR and CDR2 is FQNEAQ (reference sequence). The chain's CDR3 is CASSLTDWEQFF. The DNA for the CDR3 is TGTGCCAGCAGCCTCACGGACTGGGAGCAGTTCTTC.

This chain connects TRBV18 to TRBJ2-7; TRBD2 agrees at 9 bases. In germline, CDR1 is KGHSH, CDR2 LQKENI. The CDR3 runs 15 residues. With 4 bases clipped from V and 7 bases from J, the junction kept 11 bases outside the gene matches. CDR3 loop: CASSQGLAGSSEQYF. The CDR3 DNA follows: TGTGCCAGCTCACAAGGGCTAGCGGGGTCTTCAGAGCAGTACTTC.

The rearrangement links TRBV7-9 to TRBJ1-2, with 9 bases lining up with TRBD1. Germline CDR1 reads SEHNR; CDR2 reads FQNEAQ (reference sequence). The CDR3 runs 17 residues. Trimming cost V 5 bases and J 2 bases; bases outside gene matches: 12. CDR3 coding DNA: TGTGCCAGCAGCCCTAGGGGAGTGGGACAGGGCAACTATGGCTACACCTTC. Its protein is CASSPRGVGQGNYGYTF.

V usage is TRBV7-9 and J usage is TRBJ2-3; D is uncertain. This CDR3 contains 14 residues. V lost 4 bases and J 6 bases, leaving 14 bases between the germline ends. CDR1 and CDR2 from the germline V gene are SEHNR and FQNEAQ (reference sequence). In DNA form, the CDR3 reads TGTGCCAGCAGCTCCATAAACATTCGCGATACGCAGTATTTT. It encodes CASSSINIRDTQYF.

The chain employs TRBV7-9 and TRBJ1-2; perhaps TRBD1 as D (5 bases). CDR1 is SEHNR, CDR2 FQNEAQ, per germline (reference sequence). CDR3 length equals 16 residues. V dropped 0 bases and J dropped 0 bases, with 11 bases sitting between them. The CDR3 here is CASSLAETDPNYGYTF. The CDR3 bases are TGTGCCAGCAGCTTAGCCGAGACAGACCCTAACTATGGCTACACCTTC. The variable domain in full, with the rest retrieved from reference TRBV7-9 and TRBJ1-2, is DTGVSQNPRHKITKRGQNVTFRCDPISEHNRLYWYRQTLGQGPEFLTYFQNEAQLEKSRLLSDRFSAERPKGSFSTLEIQRTEQGDSAMYLCASSLAETDPNYGYTFGSGTRLTVV.

This clone is a singleton in its sample. The chain uses TRBV12-3 or TRBV12-4 and TRBJ1-5, with D tentatively TRBD1 (5 bases). The CDR3 runs 13 residues. The CDR3 loop reads CAAAWGGDQPQHF. CDR3 DNA sequence: TGTGCTGCAGCATGGGGCGGGGATCAGCCCCAGCATTTT.